The next 26 T cell receptor beta chains were all read from a single sample in a study of control samples from healthy donors and cancer patients. Sequencing used immunoSEQ multiplex PCR; TCRdb keeps in-frame clones, though not all of them. In the table there are roughly 80,000 clones, around nine tenths of which are singletons. Sequencing was done on a sample of blood. These receptors were taken from a man aged 45-65 years in good health.

J is TRBJ2-7 and V is TRBV4-1, with D perhaps matching TRBD2 (6 bases). Germline lookup yields CDR1 MGHRA and CDR2 YSYEKL. The CDR3 runs to 18 residues. V lost 0 bases and J lost 0, with 18 bases in between. CDR3 nucleotides: TGCGCCAGCAGCCAAGAAGGCCCTCCGGGGGAGAGCTCCTACGAGCAGTACTTC. It is translated as CASSQEGPPGESSYEQYF.

This rearrangement joins TRBV6-5 to TRBJ1-1; D uncertain. Germline-derived CDR1 and CDR2 are MNHEY and SVGAGI. The length of the CDR3 is 13 residues. Between the trimmed V and J ends, which lost 4 bases and 4 bases, there was a span of 10 bases. CDR3 loop: CASSSLDGTEAFF. The CDR3 region has the DNA TGTGCCAGCAGTTCCCTGGACGGCACTGAAGCTTTCTTT.

The chain uses TRBV18 and TRBJ2-7; TRBD1 matches at 7 bases. In germline, CDR1 is KGHSH, CDR2 LQKENI. The V and J ends lost 4 bases and 6 bases, in that order; junction bases with no gene match: 12. This CDR3 is built from 15 residues. CDR3 in DNA: TGTGCCAGCTCACTAAATATAAGGACAGGCGTCGAGCAGTACTTC. Translated, it gives CASSLNIRTGVEQYF. The full variable domain, completed using reference TRBV18 and TRBJ2-7, is NAGVMQNPRHLVRRRGQEARLRCSPMKGHSHVYWYRQLPEEGLKFMVYLQKENIIDESGMPKERFSAEFPKEGPSILRIQQVVRGDSAAYFCASSLNIRTGVEQYFGPGTRLTVT.

The CDR3 DNA sequence: TGCAGCGTTCCACCAGGGGGCTACTATGGCTACACCTTC. It translates to CSVPPGGYYGYTF. The chain has TRBV29-1 and TRBJ1-2; 8 bases agree with TRBD1. The germline V gene has CDR1 SQVTM and CDR2 ANQGSEA. The CDR3 extends over 13 amino acids. The V segment lost 5 bases and the J segment 3 bases; nucleotides outside the gene matches: 5.

The V gene is TRBV6-5, the J gene TRBJ2-2; unclear D gene. The CDR3 has 14 residues. V was shortened by 6 bases and J by 2 bases, with 10 bases between the two germline ends. The germline CDR1 and CDR2 sequences are MNHEY and SVGAGI. The DNA for the CDR3 is TGTGCCAGCAGGACAAACTTTAACACCGGGGAGCTGTTTTTT. Its protein product is CASRTNFNTGELFF.

Turning to this clone: The junction differs from germline at one of its ends, possibly a read error. This chain joins TRBV7-7 and TRBJ2-7; 8 bases line up with TRBD1. Per the germline V gene, CDR1 is SSHAT and CDR2 is FNYEAQ (reference sequence). There are 14 residues in the CDR3. Here the CDR3 DNA reads TGTGCTAGCAGCTTAGCTCAGGGGGCGGACGAGCAGTACTTC. This codes for CASSLAQGADEQYF. Variable domain in full (rest from reference TRBV7-7 and TRBJ2-7): GAGVSQSPRYKVTKRGQDVTLRCDPISSHATLYWYQQALGQGPEFLTYFNYEAQPDKSGLPSDRFSAERPEGSISTLTIQRTEQRDSAMYRCASSLAQGADEQYFGPGTRLTVT.

V usage is TRBV2 and J usage is TRBJ2-3, with 10 bases fitting TRBD2. The CDR3 is 14 residues long. V lost 6 bases, J lost 9 bases, and 9 bases stayed unmatched. Germline lookup yields CDR1 SNHLY and CDR2 FYNNEI. DNA for the CDR3: TGTGCCAGCAGGGAGAGCGGGGGGGAAGGGACGCAGTATTTT. Protein sequence: CASRESGGEGTQYF.

In its sample, this clone was seen once. The CDR3 is CASSSASGGATDTQYF. In DNA, the CDR3 is TGTGCCAGCAGCTCGGCTAGCGGGGGGGCCACAGATACGCAGTATTTT. The chain recombines TRBV7-2 with TRBJ2-3, with 12 bases that match TRBD2. CDR1 is SGHTA and CDR2 is FQGNSA in the germline V gene. The CDR3 covers 16 residues. Losses at the gene ends were 4 bases for V and 2 bases for J; bases not matched to a gene: 4.

This chain uses TRBV5-4 with TRBJ1-2, with a tentative D call TRBD1 (6 bases). Germline V gene sequence: CDR1 SGHNT, CDR2 YYREEE (reference sequence). This CDR3 spans 15 amino acids. V shed 0 bases and J shed 2 bases, with 11 bases lying between them. As DNA, the CDR3 is TGTGCCAGCAGCTTGGGCGGCAGGGGAAACTATGGCTACACCTTC. This translates into CASSLGGRGNYGYTF.

This chain connects TRBV30 to TRBJ1-2, with a tentative D call TRBD1 (5 bases). CDR1 is GTSNPN and CDR2 is SVGIG in the germline V gene (reference sequence). CDR3 size: 14 residues. The V end lost 1 base, the J end lost 1 base, and 10 bases lay between the germline ends. CDR3 sequence: CAWSADSLNYGYTF. The CDR3 region has the DNA TGTGCCTGGAGTGCAGACAGCCTTAACTATGGCTACACCTTC.

The genes are TRBV7-9 and TRBJ1-2; D gene ambiguous. The CDR3 contains 13 residues. The germline V and J ends were trimmed by 1 base and 3 bases, with 6 bases remaining between them. From germline, CDR1 is SEHNR and CDR2 FQNEAQ (reference sequence). DNA of the CDR3: TGTGCCAGCAGCTTAGACAGAGACTATGGCTACACCTTC. Its protein is CASSLDRDYGYTF.

The chain has TRBV10-3 and TRBJ1-2, with a weak D call TRBD1 (6 bases). Trimming pared 6 bases from V and 2 bases from J, leaving 10 bases between. The CDR3 loop spans 13 amino acids. The germline V gene encodes CDR1 ENHRY and CDR2 SYGVKD. The CDR3 region is CAIRDGQNYGYTF. CDR3 sequence (DNA): TGTGCCATCAGGGATGGACAGAACTATGGCTACACCTTC.

CDR3 region: CASSLQVNTEAFF. The CDR3 DNA reads as TGTGCCAGCAGCTTACAGGTAAACACTGAAGCTTTCTTT. V gene TRBV7-7 combines with J gene TRBJ1-1; no definite D call. Trimming pared 2 bases from V and 2 bases from J, leaving 6 bases between. The length of the CDR3 is 13 residues. Germline V lookup: CDR1 SSHAT, CDR2 FNYEAQ (reference sequence). The full variable domain, its missing parts supplied by reference TRBV7-7 and TRBJ1-1, is GAGVSQSPRYKVTKRGQDVTLRCDPISSHATLYWYQQALGQGPEFLTYFNYEAQPDKSGLPSDRFSAERPEGSISTLTIQRTEQRDSAMYRCASSLQVNTEAFFGQGTRLTVV.

The genes are TRBV5-6 and TRBJ2-5; D is possibly TRBD2 (7 bases). The V end was cut by 0 bases, the J end by 2 bases, with 17 bases between. This CDR3 contains 17 residues. CDR1 and CDR2 (germline): SGHDT, YYEEEE. The CDR3 coding sequence is TGTGCCAGCAGCTTGGTTCGGGGGGCCACAAGACAAGAGACCCAGTACTTC. Translating it yields CASSLVRGATRQETQYF.

This rearrangement joins TRBV27 to TRBJ1-1, with 8 bases fitting TRBD1. Per germline, CDR1 MNHEY and CDR2 SMNVEV (reference sequence). Trimming removed 7 bases from V and 2 bases from J; junction bases left unmatched: 9. The CDR3 spans 15 residues. The CDR3 region has the DNA TGTGCCAGCACTGCCAGGGGGCATGATAACACTGAAGCTTTCTTT. Amino acid sequence: CASTARGHDNTEAFF.

The chain couples TRBV27 to TRBJ1-2, with TRBD1 as a possible D gene (6 bases). The length of the CDR3 is 18 residues. V gave up 5 bases and J gave up 0 bases, with 22 bases separating them. Germline values: CDR1 MNHEY, CDR2 SMNVEV (reference sequence). The CDR3 here is CASSMYYRVVLPNYGYTF. CDR3 nucleotide sequence: TGTGCCAGCAGTATGTACTACAGGGTCGTCCTCCCTAACTATGGCTACACCTTC.

The CDR3 protein is CASSFRQGENTEAFF. DNA of the CDR3: TGTGCCAGCAGCTTCCGACAGGGGGAGAACACTGAAGCTTTCTTT. This sequence joins TRBV3-1 (or the pseudogene TRBV3-2) and TRBJ1-1; TRBD1 matches at 9 bases. The CDR3 runs 15 residues. J lost 1 base, V lost 5 bases, and 5 bases had no gene match. Germline CDR1 LGHDT, CDR2 YNNKEL (reference sequence).

The chain employs TRBV10-3 and TRBJ2-2; TRBD2 agrees at 14 bases. CDR3 length: 15 amino acids. With V trimmed by 10 bases and J by 3 bases, 4 bases remained unmatched. Germline V gives CDR1 ENHRY, CDR2 SYGVKD. The CDR3 sequence is CATGTSGGHTGELFF. CDR3 bases: TGTGCCACGGGGACTAGCGGGGGCCACACCGGGGAGCTGTTTTTT.

The rearrangement uses TRBV6-5 and TRBJ1-2; weak D call: TRBD1 (6 bases). CDR3 length: 13 amino acids. Per germline, CDR1 MNHEY and CDR2 SVGAGI. Trimming removed 7 bases from V and 2 bases from J, with 11 bases in between. The CDR3 bases are TGTGCCAGCACCAATACAGGGAACTATGGCTACACCTTC. Protein: CASTNTGNYGYTF.

The CDR3 sequence: CASSSRDRGIYEQFF. As DNA, the CDR3 is TGTGCCAGCAGCTCCCGGGACAGGGGGATATATGAGCAGTTCTTC. The chain has TRBV5-4 and TRBJ2-1, with 11 bases aligning to TRBD1. This CDR3 contains 15 residues. From germline, CDR1 is SGHNT and CDR2 YYREEE (reference sequence). V gave up 3 bases and J gave up 8 bases; unmatched junction bases: 7.

This rearrangement joins TRBV5-4 to TRBJ2-3, with 8 bases fitting TRBD2. The germline V gene encodes CDR1 SGHNT and CDR2 YYREEE (reference sequence). The CDR3 has 16 amino acids. The V and J ends lost 3 bases and 4 bases, in that order; junction bases with no gene match: 10. The CDR3 region has the DNA TGTGCCAGCAGCTCATCGGCCGGCGGGGGGTCAGATACGCAGTATTTT. Protein sequence: CASSSSAGGGSDTQYF.

This chain connects TRBV6-5 to TRBJ2-5, with 13 bases lining up with TRBD2. The CDR3 totals 16 residues. Germline assignment: CDR1 MNHEY and CDR2 SVGAGI. J lost 5 bases, V lost 4 bases, and 7 bases had no gene match. The CDR3 spells CASSFRLAGGSETQYF. CDR3 sequence (DNA): TGTGCCAGCAGTTTTAGACTAGCGGGGGGATCGGAGACCCAGTACTTC.

This chain uses TRBV29-1 with TRBJ2-7; TRBD1 agrees at 9 bases. The CDR3 covers 14 residues. Germline assignment: CDR1 SQVTM and CDR2 ANQGSEA. Losses at the gene ends were 4 bases for V and 5 bases for J; bases not matched to a gene: 9. CDR3 DNA: TGCAGCGTTGGCTCTCGGACAGGGGCCCACGAGCAGTACTTC. Translated, it gives CSVGSRTGAHEQYF.

V and J are TRBV21-1 and TRBJ2-5; the listed D gene, TRBD1, was not tested against the DNA. TRBV21-1 is classified as a pseudogene. The CDR3 runs to 15 residues. In nucleotides, the CDR3 is TGTGCCAGCAGCCTTAACCGGGACAGAAGAGAGACCCAGTACTTC. This translates into CASSLNRDRRETQYF.

The chain has TRBV19 and TRBJ1-2; D is unresolved. The CDR3 has 13 amino acids. The germline gives CDR1 LNHDA, CDR2 SQIVND (reference sequence). The V end was cut by 1 base, the J end by 4 bases, with 7 bases between. CDR3 region: CASSIVLFYGYTF. The CDR3 nucleotides read TGTGCCAGTAGTATAGTTCTCTTCTATGGCTACACCTTC.

This chain connects TRBV7-8 to TRBJ2-3; 11 positions match TRBD2. Germline V CDR1 and CDR2: SGHVS, FQNEAQ. The CDR3 contains 15 residues. V lost 3 bases, J lost 5 bases, and 4 bases stayed unmatched. CDR3 in amino acids: CASSFSGGAGDTQYF. CDR3 DNA sequence: TGTGCCAGCAGCTTTAGCGGGGGGGCGGGAGATACGCAGTATTTT.